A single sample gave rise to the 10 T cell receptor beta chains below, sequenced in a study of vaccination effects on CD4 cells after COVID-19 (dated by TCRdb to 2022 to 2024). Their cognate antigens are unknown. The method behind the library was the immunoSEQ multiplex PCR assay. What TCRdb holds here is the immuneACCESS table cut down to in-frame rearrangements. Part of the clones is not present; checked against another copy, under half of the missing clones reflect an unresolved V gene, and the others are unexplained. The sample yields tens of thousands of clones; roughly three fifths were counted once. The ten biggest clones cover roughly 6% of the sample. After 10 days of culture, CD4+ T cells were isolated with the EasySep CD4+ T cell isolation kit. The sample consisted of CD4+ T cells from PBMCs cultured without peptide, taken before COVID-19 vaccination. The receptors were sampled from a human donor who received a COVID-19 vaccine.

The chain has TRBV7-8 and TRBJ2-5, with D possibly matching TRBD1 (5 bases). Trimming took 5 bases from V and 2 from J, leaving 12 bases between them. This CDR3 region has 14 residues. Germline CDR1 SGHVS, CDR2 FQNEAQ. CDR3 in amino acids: CASSTRQLQETQYF. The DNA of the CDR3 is TGTGCCAGCAGCACCCGACAGCTACAAGAGACCCAGTACTTC.

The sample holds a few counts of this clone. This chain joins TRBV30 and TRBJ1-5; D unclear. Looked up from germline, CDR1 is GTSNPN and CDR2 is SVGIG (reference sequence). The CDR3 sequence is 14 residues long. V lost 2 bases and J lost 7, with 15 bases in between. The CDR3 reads CAWSPSMAGQPQHF. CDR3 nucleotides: TGTGCCTGGAGTCCCTCCATGGCGGGACAGCCCCAGCATTTT.

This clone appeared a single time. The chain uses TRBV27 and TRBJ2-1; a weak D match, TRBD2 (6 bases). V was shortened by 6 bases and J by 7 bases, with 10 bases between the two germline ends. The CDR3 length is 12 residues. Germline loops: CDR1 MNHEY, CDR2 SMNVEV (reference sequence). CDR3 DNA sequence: TGTGCCAGCAGGCTACGGGGGAATGAGCAGTTCTTC. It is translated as CASRLRGNEQFF.

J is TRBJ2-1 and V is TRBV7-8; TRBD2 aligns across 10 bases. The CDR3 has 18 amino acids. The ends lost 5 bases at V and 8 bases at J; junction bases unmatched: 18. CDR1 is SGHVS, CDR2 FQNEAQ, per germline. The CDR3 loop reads CASSPKRSGGAGSHEQFF. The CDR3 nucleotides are TGTGCCAGCAGCCCGAAAAGGAGCGGGGGGGCCGGTAGCCATGAGCAGTTCTTC.

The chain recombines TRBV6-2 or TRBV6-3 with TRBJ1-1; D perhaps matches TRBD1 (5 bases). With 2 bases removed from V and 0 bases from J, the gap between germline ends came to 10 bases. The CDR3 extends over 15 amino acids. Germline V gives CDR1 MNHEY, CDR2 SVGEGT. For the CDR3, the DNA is TGTGCCAGCAGTTACGGGGGGGTGATGAACACTGAAGCTTTCTTT. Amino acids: CASSYGGVMNTEAFF.

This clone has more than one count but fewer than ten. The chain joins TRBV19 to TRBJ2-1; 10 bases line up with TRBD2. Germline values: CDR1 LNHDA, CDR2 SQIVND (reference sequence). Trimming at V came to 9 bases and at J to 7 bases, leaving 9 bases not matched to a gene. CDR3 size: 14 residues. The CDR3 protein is CASSPSGSLNEQFF. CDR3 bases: TGTGCCAGCTCTCCTAGCGGGAGTCTGAATGAGCAGTTCTTC.

CDR3 DNA: TGTGCCAGCAGCGAACGTGGGTCGGGGTTGTACACTGAAGCTTTCTTT. Translation gives CASSERGSGLYTEAFF. This chain connects TRBV6-1 to TRBJ1-1; D not certain. The CDR3 consists of 16 residues. CDR1 is MNHNS, CDR2 SASEGT, per germline. Between the trimmed V and J ends, which lost 6 bases and 3 bases, there was a span of 20 bases.

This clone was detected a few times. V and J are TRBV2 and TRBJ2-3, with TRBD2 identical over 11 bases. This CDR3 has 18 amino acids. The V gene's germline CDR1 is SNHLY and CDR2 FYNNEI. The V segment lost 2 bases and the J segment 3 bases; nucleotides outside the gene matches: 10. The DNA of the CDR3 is TGTGCCAGCAGTGAATTAAAGCTGAGACTAGCGGGGACAGATACGCAGTATTTT. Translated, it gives CASSELKLRLAGTDTQYF.

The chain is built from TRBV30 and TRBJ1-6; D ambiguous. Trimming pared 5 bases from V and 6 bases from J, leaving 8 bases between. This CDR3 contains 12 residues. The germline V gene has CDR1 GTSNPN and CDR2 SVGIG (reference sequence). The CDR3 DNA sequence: TGTGCCTGGGGACGGAGTAATTCACCCCTCCACTTT. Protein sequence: CAWGRSNSPLHF.

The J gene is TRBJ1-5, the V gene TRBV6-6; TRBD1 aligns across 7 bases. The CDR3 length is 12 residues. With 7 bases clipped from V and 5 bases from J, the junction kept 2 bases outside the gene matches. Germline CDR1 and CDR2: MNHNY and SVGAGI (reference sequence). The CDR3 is CASKTGDQPQHF. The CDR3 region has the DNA TGTGCCAGCAAAACAGGGGATCAGCCCCAGCATTTT.